These 30 T cell receptor beta chains share one sample of origin, sequenced in a study of shared clonotypes between healthy human individuals. The repertoire was sequenced with immunoSEQ multiplex PCR; TCRdb's copy has only in-frame clones and lacks some. The table shows 1,500,000 or so clones, with roughly 96% occurring only once. Sample: naive CD4+ T cells sorted from blood. Subset given: CD45RA+ positively selected. Receptors were obtained from a man aged 25 to 40 in good health.

The chain has TRBV7-2 and TRBJ1-4, with D tentatively TRBD1 (6 bases). CDR1 is SGHTA and CDR2 is FQGNSA in the germline V gene. Trimming cost V 4 bases and J 2 bases, with 23 bases left between them. This CDR3 is 19 amino acids long. The CDR3 sequence: CASSSTGTLGLGTNEKLFF. The DNA of the CDR3 is TGTGCCAGCAGCTCGACCGGGACACTGGGCTTGGGCACTAATGAAAAACTGTTTTTT.

The CDR3 nucleotides are TGTGCCAGCAGTGAAGCGTTCGGGGCGATCACAGATACGCAGTATTTT. This gives the protein CASSEAFGAITDTQYF. The chain recombines TRBV6-1 with TRBJ2-3; D tentatively fits TRBD1 or TRBD2 (5 bases each). The CDR3 sequence is 16 residues long. V was cut by 0 bases and J by 2 bases, with 12 bases left in between. CDR1 is MNHNS, CDR2 SASEGT, per germline.

This clone was seen only once. The rearrangement links TRBV18 to TRBJ1-5; possible D gene TRBD1, 5 bases. The CDR3 runs 13 residues. V was cut by 7 bases and J by 4 bases, with 11 bases left in between. In germline, CDR1 is KGHSH, CDR2 LQKENI. The CDR3 DNA sequence: TGTGCCAGCTTCCGTGGGGCGAATCAGCCCCAGCATTTT. Protein product: CASFRGANQPQHF.

V is TRBV7-6 and J is TRBJ2-7; the D is unclear. Germline lookup yields CDR1 SGHVS and CDR2 FNYEAQ. The CDR3 runs 14 residues. Between the trimmed V and J ends, which lost 0 bases and 1 base, there was a span of 7 bases. The CDR3 DNA is TGTGCCAGCAGCTTAGCGGACGCATCCTACGAGCAGTACTTC. Residues: CASSLADASYEQYF. The complete variable domain, with remaining parts taken from reference TRBV7-6 and TRBJ2-7, reads GAGVSQSPRYKVTKRGQDVALRCDPISGHVSLYWYRQALGQGPEFLTYFNYEAQQDKSGLPNDRFSAERPEGSISTLTIQRTEQRDSAMYRCASSLADASYEQYFGPGTRLTVT.

In this sample, this clone turned up once. The same CDR3 also results from other DNA sequences found in this sample. The chain links TRBV6-5 to TRBJ2-1; the D is unclear. Trimming cost V 0 bases and J 6 bases, with 6 bases left between them. Germline-derived CDR1 and CDR2 are MNHEY and SVGAGI. This CDR3 contains 13 residues. The CDR3 coding sequence is TGTGCCAGCAGTTACTCGCGAAGCAATGAGCAGTTCTTC. It codes for CASSYSRSNEQFF.

Points on this clone: The sample carries other DNA sequences with the same CDR3. The chain couples TRBV19 to TRBJ2-3; D not resolved. This CDR3 region has 13 residues. CDR1 LNHDA and CDR2 SQIVND come from the germline V gene (reference sequence). With 3 bases removed from V and 1 base from J, the gap between germline ends came to 5 bases. CDR3 nucleotide sequence: TGTGCCAGTAGTATCAGTGGCACAGATACGCAGTATTTT. The encoded protein is CASSISGTDTQYF.

This clone was picked up one time. The chain carries TRBV19 and TRBJ2-1; D gene ambiguous. Germline V gene sequence: CDR1 LNHDA, CDR2 SQIVND (reference sequence). V was clipped by 5 bases and J by 4 bases, with 15 bases between them. This CDR3 is built from 15 residues. The CDR3 here is CASSESTTLYNEQFF. The CDR3 nucleotides are TGTGCCAGTAGTGAGAGTACTACCCTATACAATGAGCAGTTCTTC.

This clone has more than one count but fewer than ten. The chain links TRBV5-4 to TRBJ1-2; a weak D match, TRBD1 (6 bases). This CDR3 is 14 amino acids long. Germline CDR1 reads SGHNT; CDR2 reads YYREEE (reference sequence). V was trimmed by 5 bases and J by 6 bases, leaving 17 bases between them. CDR3 in DNA: TGTGCCAGCAGGCAAGGACAGTTAAGGGATGGCTACACCTTC. Translated, it gives CASRQGQLRDGYTF.

This sequence joins TRBV7-2 and TRBJ2-3; D gene unclear. There are 16 residues in the CDR3. With 5 bases removed from V and 4 bases from J, the gap between germline ends came to 19 bases. CDR1 and CDR2 (germline): SGHTA, FQGNSA. The CDR3 spells CASSPRAKVPPDTQYF. CDR3 in DNA: TGTGCCAGCAGCCCCCGTGCTAAGGTCCCTCCAGATACGCAGTATTTT.

Note on this clone: One end of the junction fails to match germline, which may point to a read error. V gene TRBV7-7 combines with J gene TRBJ2-5, with 8 bases identical to TRBD1. The CDR3 covers 15 residues. Germline CDR1 and CDR2: SSHAT and FNYEAQ (reference sequence). CDR3: CASSLAPGGVETQYF. The CDR3 DNA follows: TGTGCTAGCAGCTTAGCGCCAGGGGGCGTGGAGACCCAGTACTTC.

The chain uses TRBV6-5 and TRBJ2-7; 11 bases line up with TRBD2. Unmatched junction bases numbered 9, after V lost 7 bases and J lost 4 bases. This CDR3 has 15 amino acids. Germline loops: CDR1 MNHEY, CDR2 SVGAGI. CDR3 nucleotide sequence: TGTGCCAGCACGAAGGGCCGGACTAGCGGGTACGAGCAGTACTTC. The encoded protein is CASTKGRTSGYEQYF.

This chain links TRBV5-1 with TRBJ1-2; D is unclear. V lost 0 bases and J 4 bases, leaving 7 bases between the germline ends. The CDR3 is 13 residues long. CDR1 SGHRS and CDR2 YFSETQ come from the germline V gene. The chain's CDR3 is CASSLGQTYGYTF. The DNA of the CDR3 is TGCGCCAGCAGCTTGGGGCAGACCTATGGCTACACCTTC. Full variable domain (rest looked up from reference TRBV5-1 and TRBJ1-2): KAGVTQTPRYLIKTRGQQVTLSCSPISGHRSVSWYQQTPGQGLQFLFEYFSETQRNKGNFPGRFSGRQFSNSRSEMNVSTLELGDSALYLCASSLGQTYGYTFGSGTRLTVV.

The J gene is TRBJ2-3, the V gene TRBV10-1; TRBD2 aligns across 9 bases. Germline loops: CDR1 WNHNN, CDR2 SYGVQD (reference sequence). With V trimmed by 2 bases and J by 0 bases, 18 bases remained unmatched. This CDR3 is built from 21 residues. CDR3 sequence (DNA): TGCGCCAGCAGTGAGCCGAGGGGTGCGGGAGGGCCTCCACTTAGCACAGATACGCAGTATTTT. This encodes CASSEPRGAGGPPLSTDTQYF.

The CDR3, as DNA: TGTGCCAGCTCACGGGCAGCTTCCTACGAGCAGTACTTC. This sequence encodes CASSRAASYEQYF. The chain is built from TRBV18 and TRBJ2-7; no firm D call. V lost 4 bases and J lost 1, with 8 bases in between. The CDR3 is 13 amino acids. Germline V gene data show CDR1 as KGHSH and CDR2 as LQKENI.

This chain connects TRBV28 to TRBJ1-2, with TRBD1 matching 7 bases. The V segment lost 3 bases and the J segment 11 bases; nucleotides outside the gene matches: 12. Germline CDR1 MDHEN, CDR2 SYDVKM. This CDR3 has 14 amino acids. The CDR3 bases are TGTGCCAGCAGTTTCGGACAGGCCAGTATTAATTACACCTTC. Translation: CASSFGQASINYTF.

This clone was seen just once. This chain uses TRBV6-1 with TRBJ1-1, with a tentative D call TRBD1 (6 bases). The CDR3 has 15 amino acids. CDR1 and CDR2 from the germline V gene are MNHNS and SASEGT. Between the trimmed V and J ends, which lost 7 bases and 6 bases, there was a span of 21 bases. The CDR3 region has the DNA TGTGCCAGCATAGGTCGACCGGCAGGGGACTCTGAAGCTTTCTTT. The encoded protein is CASIGRPAGDSEAFF.

The chain is built from TRBV25-1 and TRBJ2-1, with 7 nucleotides matching TRBD2. With V trimmed by 1 base and J by 5 bases, 5 bases remained unmatched. This CDR3 has 15 amino acids. Germline lookup yields CDR1 MGHDK and CDR2 SYGVNS. The CDR3 loop reads CASSESRGGDNEQFF. The CDR3 nucleotides read TGTGCCAGCAGTGAATCAAGGGGAGGGGACAATGAGCAGTTCTTC.

The chain carries TRBV6-6 and TRBJ2-3; D might be TRBD1 (6 bases). Germline CDR1 and CDR2: MNHNY and SVGAGI (reference sequence). V shed 4 bases and J shed 2 bases, with 13 bases lying between them. This CDR3 is built from 15 residues. This CDR3 reads CASSFGRGPTDTQYF. For the CDR3, the DNA is TGTGCCAGCAGTTTTGGCAGGGGCCCCACAGATACGCAGTATTTT.

The chain carries TRBV6-1 and TRBJ2-3; the D is unclear. There are 13 residues in the CDR3. V lost 8 bases, J lost 2 bases, and 11 bases lay in between. Germline loops: CDR1 MNHNS, CDR2 SASEGT. CDR3 in amino acids: CASRQTYTDTQYF. CDR3 coding DNA: TGTGCCAGCCGCCAGACCTACACAGATACGCAGTATTTT.

A single count supports this clone. The V gene is TRBV5-1, the J gene TRBJ1-1, with D unresolved. The germline CDR1 and CDR2 sequences are SGHRS and YFSETQ. Trimming shortened V by 0 bases and J by 0 bases, and 9 bases separated the two germline ends. The CDR3 has 15 residues. CDR3 nucleotide sequence: TGCGCCAGCAGCTTGGAAACAGTCATGAACACTGAAGCTTTCTTT. It specifies CASSLETVMNTEAFF.

The chain employs TRBV5-6 and TRBJ2-7, with 8 bases that match TRBD2. The CDR3 loop spans 15 amino acids. In germline, CDR1 is SGHDT, CDR2 YYEEEE. V shed 0 bases, J shed 3 bases, and the junction held 5 bases outside the gene matches. The CDR3 DNA reads TGTGCCAGCAGCTTGGGAATTAGCGGGATCTACGAGCAGTACTTC. This translates into CASSLGISGIYEQYF.

On this clone itself: Compared with germline, one end of the junction differs, possibly owing to a read error. This chain connects TRBV5-1 to TRBJ1-1, with D unresolved. The CDR3 sequence is 16 residues long. Germline CDR1 SGHRS, CDR2 YFSETQ. The chain's CDR3 is CASSQRVGGVNSEAFF. The CDR3 DNA reads as TGCGCCAGCAGCCAGCGCGTGGGAGGAGTGAACAGTGAAGCTTTCTTT.

V is TRBV10-2 and J is TRBJ2-3; the D is unclear. V lost 4 bases, J lost 0 bases, and 2 bases lay in between. The CDR3 sequence is 12 residues long. Germline-derived CDR1 and CDR2 are WSHSY and SAAADI. The CDR3 bases are TGCGCCAGCAGTGCTAGCACAGATACGCAGTATTTT. Its translation: CASSASTDTQYF.

This rearrangement joins TRBV7-2 to TRBJ2-5; 9 bases fit TRBD1. Trimming at V came to 5 bases and at J to 5 bases, leaving 6 bases not matched to a gene. Germline assignment: CDR1 SGHTA and CDR2 FQGNSA. This CDR3 is 14 amino acids long. The CDR3 loop reads CASSPGTGRETQYF. CDR3 nucleotide sequence: TGTGCCAGCAGCCCCGGGACAGGGAGGGAGACCCAGTACTTC.

This chain links TRBV7-3 with TRBJ2-2; 8 bases line up with TRBD2. The CDR3 extends over 16 amino acids. Germline CDR1 SGHTA, CDR2 FQGTGA. V shed 4 bases and J 1 base; nucleotides not matched to a gene: 5. The CDR3 coding sequence is TGTGCCAGCAGCTCGAGACTAGCGCTGAACACCGGGGAGCTGTTTTTT. This encodes CASSSRLALNTGELFF.

The chain is built from TRBV9 and TRBJ2-7; TRBD1 agrees at 8 bases. The germline gives CDR1 SGDLS, CDR2 YYNGEE. After removal of 4 bases from V and 2 bases from J, the junction contained 8 bases not matched to a gene. The CDR3 length is 15 residues. Written as DNA, the CDR3 is TGTGCCAGCAGCCCCAGCGCAGGGGGCACCTACGAGCAGTACTTC. This encodes CASSPSAGGTYEQYF. Combining the CDR3 with reference TRBV9 and TRBJ2-7 gives the whole variable domain DSGVTQTPKHLITATGQRVTLRCSPRSGDLSVYWYQQSLDQGLQFLIQYYNGEERAKGNILERFSAQQFPDLHSELNLSSLELGDSALYFCASSPSAGGTYEQYFGPGTRLTVT.

The chain uses TRBV18 and TRBJ2-1, with a weak D call TRBD1 (6 bases). Trimming removed 2 bases at V and 6 bases at J, with 14 bases between. The CDR3 is 15 amino acids. CDR1 KGHSH and CDR2 LQKENI come from the germline V gene. This CDR3 is CASSPDRKSFNEQFF. CDR3 bases: TGTGCCAGCTCACCAGACAGGAAATCGTTCAATGAGCAGTTCTTC. Filled out from reference TRBV18 and TRBJ2-1, the complete variable domain reads NAGVMQNPRHLVRRRGQEARLRCSPMKGHSHVYWYRQLPEEGLKFMVYLQKENIIDESGMPKERFSAEFPKEGPSILRIQQVVRGDSAAYFCASSPDRKSFNEQFFGPGTRLTVL.

The V call is TRBV30, the J call TRBJ1-5; D perhaps matches TRBD1 (6 bases). The CDR3 sequence is 13 residues long. Trimming removed 1 base from V and 7 bases from J, with 11 bases in between. The V gene's germline CDR1 is GTSNPN and CDR2 SVGIG (reference sequence). The CDR3 loop is CAWSEGVRQPQHF. The CDR3, as DNA: TGTGCCTGGAGTGAGGGGGTTCGCCAGCCCCAGCATTTT.

The gene calls are TRBV5-5 and TRBJ1-3; D ambiguous. Germline CDR1 reads SGHKS; CDR2 reads YYEKEE (reference sequence). V was pared by 4 bases and J by 0 bases, with 26 bases between. The CDR3 totals 20 residues. For the CDR3, the DNA is TGTGCCAGCAGCCTCTCGGACCTTATGAGAGGACCCCTCTCTGGAAACACCATATATTTT. Encoded protein: CASSLSDLMRGPLSGNTIYF.

The V and J genes are TRBV7-9 and TRBJ2-4, with 10 positions matching TRBD1. Germline CDR1 SEHNR, CDR2 FQNEAQ (reference sequence). Unmatched junction bases numbered 6, after V lost 5 bases and J lost 2 bases. CDR3 size: 16 residues. Here the CDR3 DNA reads TGTGCCAGCAGCCTGCGGACAGGGGGGACCAAAAACATTCAGTACTTC. Amino acid sequence: CASSLRTGGTKNIQYF. The full variable domain, completed using reference TRBV7-9 and TRBJ2-4, is DTGVSQNPRHKITKRGQNVTFRCDPISEHNRLYWYRQTLGQGPEFLTYFQNEAQLEKSRLLSDRFSAERPKGSFSTLEIQRTEQGDSAMYLCASSLRTGGTKNIQYFGAGTRLSVL.